These 19 T cell receptor beta chains share one sample of origin, sequenced in a study of long-term antiretroviral therapy in people with HIV. The assay used was immunoSEQ (version v3.0), run at survey level. Sequencing was performed with immunoSEQ multiplex PCR; in TCRdb, only in-frame clones are kept and a portion is missing. The data contain more than 20,000 clones, about four fifths of them singletons. This specimen was unsorted PBMCs, taken 0.3 years after starting antiretroviral therapy. The receptors were gathered from a man aged 45-65 years with HIV.

The chain uses TRBV7-2 and TRBJ1-5; D unresolved. Germline CDR1 and CDR2: SGHTA and FQGNSA. The CDR3 length is 14 residues. V lost 6 bases and J 5 bases, leaving 14 bases between the germline ends. CDR3: CASRLQMGDQPQHF. The CDR3, as DNA: TGTGCCAGCAGGTTGCAGATGGGAGATCAGCCCCAGCATTTT.

The chain couples TRBV28 to TRBJ2-5, with a possible D match to TRBD2 (6 bases). With 6 bases removed from V and 6 bases from J, the gap between germline ends came to 17 bases. CDR1 and CDR2 from the germline V gene are MDHEN and SYDVKM. There are 14 residues in the CDR3. CDR3 DNA: TGTGCCAGCAGGGAGGGTGGGGGGTGGAAGACCCAGTACTTC. Protein product: CASREGGGWKTQYF.

The V and J genes are TRBV6-5 and TRBJ1-1; no firm D call. The CDR3 extends over 14 amino acids. The germline V gene encodes CDR1 MNHEY and CDR2 SVGAGI. V was cut by 0 bases and J by 0 bases, with 5 bases left in between. The CDR3 nucleotides read TGTGCCAGCAGTTACTCCGACATGAACACTGAAGCTTTCTTT. Translation gives CASSYSDMNTEAFF.

The chain uses TRBV11-2 and TRBJ1-4; no clear D. The CDR3 spans 13 residues. V was trimmed by 0 bases and J by 6 bases, leaving 5 bases between them. Per the germline V gene, CDR1 is SGHAT and CDR2 is FQNNGV. This chain's CDR3 is CASSLEGYEKLFF. The CDR3, as DNA: TGTGCCAGCAGCTTAGAGGGTTATGAAAAACTGTTTTTT.

The chain employs TRBV30 and TRBJ2-5; D unresolved. CDR1 GTSNPN and CDR2 SVGIG come from the germline V gene (reference sequence). The V gene lost 0 bases and the J gene lost 2 bases, with 13 bases spanning the gap. This CDR3 has 15 amino acids. The CDR3 reads CAWSVLFSSQETQYF. CDR3 sequence (DNA): TGTGCCTGGAGTGTCCTCTTTTCTAGTCAAGAGACCCAGTACTTC.

This clone was detected once. This chain links TRBV7-9 with TRBJ1-5, with D perhaps TRBD1 (5 bases). The CDR3 totals 19 residues. The germline CDR1 and CDR2 sequences are SEHNR and FQNEAQ (reference sequence). V shed 1 base and J shed 3 bases, with 22 bases lying between them. The CDR3 protein is CASSLDRPYAGHLNQPQHF. In nucleotides, the CDR3 is TGTGCCAGCAGCTTAGATCGGCCTTACGCTGGACACCTCAATCAGCCCCAGCATTTT. The full variable domain, completed using reference TRBV7-9 and TRBJ1-5, is DTGVSQNPRHKITKRGQNVTFRCDPISEHNRLYWYRQTLGQGPEFLTYFQNEAQLEKSRLLSDRFSAERPKGSFSTLEIQRTEQGDSAMYLCASSLDRPYAGHLNQPQHFGDGTRLSIL.

J is TRBJ2-7 and V is TRBV19; D might be TRBD1 (6 bases). CDR3 length: 12 residues. Germline CDR1 is LNHDA and CDR2 is SQIVND (reference sequence). V was clipped by 5 bases and J by 2 bases, with 7 bases between them. The CDR3 loop reads CASSDRTYEQYF. CDR3 bases: TGTGCCAGTAGTGACAGGACCTACGAGCAGTACTTC.

This clone has a single count. This chain links TRBV11-2 with TRBJ2-1, with TRBD1 as a possible D gene (6 bases). Trimming left V 5 bases short and J 0 bases short, with 17 bases between. CDR3 length equals 17 residues. CDR1 SGHAT and CDR2 FQNNGV come from the germline V gene. The CDR3, as DNA: TGTGCCAGCAGCCACATTCAGGGGCGAAGCTCCTACAATGAGCAGTTCTTC. Amino acid sequence: CASSHIQGRSSYNEQFF.

V gene TRBV7-9 combines with J gene TRBJ2-1, with 11 bases matching TRBD2. Germline V gives CDR1 SEHNR, CDR2 FQNEAQ (reference sequence). This CDR3 has 19 amino acids. Losses at the gene ends were 4 bases for V and 0 bases for J; bases not matched to a gene: 11. The CDR3 nucleotides are TGTGCCAGCAGCTCCGGGACTAGCGGACCGAGAAGCTCCTACAATGAGCAGTTCTTC. Translated, it gives CASSSGTSGPRSSYNEQFF.

By sample share, this clone is medium-sized (0.01 to 0.1%). This rearrangement joins TRBV7-3 to TRBJ2-7, with D possibly matching TRBD1 (6 bases). V gave up 3 bases and J gave up 5 bases, with 11 bases separating them. This CDR3 has 13 residues. Germline loops: CDR1 SGHTA, CDR2 FQGTGA. Written as DNA, the CDR3 is TGTGCCAGCAGCTTTACGACAGGCCACGAGCAGTACTTC. Translation: CASSFTTGHEQYF.

The V call is TRBV11-2, the J call TRBJ1-5; 8 bases map to TRBD1. Germline V gene data show CDR1 as SGHAT and CDR2 as FQNNGV. The CDR3 has 16 residues. V gave up 5 bases and J gave up 3 bases; unmatched junction bases: 9. The CDR3 nucleotides are TGTGCCAGCAGCGCACGGCAGGGGGCCTTCAATCAGCCCCAGCATTTT. This translates into CASSARQGAFNQPQHF. Filled out from reference TRBV11-2 and TRBJ1-5, the complete variable domain reads EAGVAQSPRYKIIEKRQSVAFWCNPISGHATLYWYQQILGQGPKLLIQFQNNGVVDDSQLPKDRFSAERLKGVDSTLKIQPAKLEDSAVYLCASSARQGAFNQPQHFGDGTRLSIL.

The CDR3 loop is CASSRPLRQGVRYGYTF. In DNA form, the CDR3 reads TGTGCCAGCTCACGACCACTTAGACAGGGGGTTCGCTATGGCTACACCTTC. The chain recombines TRBV18 with TRBJ1-2; TRBD1 agrees at 9 bases. Unmatched junction bases numbered 13, after V lost 4 bases and J lost 4 bases. Germline CDR1 KGHSH, CDR2 LQKENI. The CDR3 has 17 residues.

The chain uses TRBV5-1 and TRBJ2-7; no definite D call. CDR3 size: 14 residues. Germline CDR1 and CDR2: SGHRS and YFSETQ. Trimming removed 1 base at V and 0 bases at J, with 8 bases between. CDR3 residues: CASSLRVNSYEQYF. The CDR3 region has the DNA TGCGCCAGCAGCTTGAGAGTGAACTCCTACGAGCAGTACTTC.

A single count supports this clone. This chain links TRBV9 with TRBJ1-5, with D perhaps matching TRBD1 (6 bases). V was shortened by 3 bases and J by 7 bases, with 17 bases between the two germline ends. The germline V gene encodes CDR1 SGDLS and CDR2 YYNGEE. This CDR3 region has 15 residues. CDR3 in amino acids: CASSATYRVGQPQHF. The CDR3 DNA follows: TGTGCCAGCAGCGCCACATACAGGGTCGGCCAGCCCCAGCATTTT.

The V and J genes are TRBV6-1 and TRBJ2-3; the D gene could be TRBD1 or TRBD2 (5 bases each). Germline loops: CDR1 MNHNS, CDR2 SASEGT. V dropped 1 base and J dropped 6 bases, with 11 bases sitting between them. The CDR3 spans 14 residues. The CDR3 DNA reads TGTGCCAGCAGTGAAGACAAGGGACCTGATACGCAGTATTTT. It yields the protein CASSEDKGPDTQYF.

This chain joins TRBV15 and TRBJ2-2; tentative D call: TRBD2 (5 bases). Germline V CDR1 and CDR2: LNHNV, YYDKDF (reference sequence). The CDR3 is made up of 15 amino acids. Trimming took off 1 base at V and 3 bases at J, with 9 bases between the two ends. CDR3 sequence reads: CATSRGDGDTGELFF. Here the CDR3 DNA reads TGTGCCACCAGCAGAGGAGACGGGGACACCGGGGAGCTGTTTTTT.

The chain employs TRBV10-3 and TRBJ2-1; 7 bases agree with TRBD2. J was trimmed by 7 bases and V by 5 bases; bases with no gene match: 11. Germline CDR1 reads ENHRY; CDR2 reads SYGVKD. The CDR3 covers 15 residues. CDR3 sequence: CAISPLAWSPNEQFF. The DNA for the CDR3 is TGTGCCATCAGTCCACTAGCGTGGAGTCCAAATGAGCAGTTCTTC.

The chain uses TRBV2 and TRBJ1-3; 9 bases line up with TRBD1. V gave up 8 bases and J gave up 3 bases; unmatched junction bases: 5. The length of the CDR3 is 14 residues. Germline V gene sequence: CDR1 SNHLY, CDR2 FYNNEI. The CDR3 coding sequence is TGTGCCAGCCGGGACAGGGTAAATGGAAACACCATATATTTT. This gives the protein CASRDRVNGNTIYF. The full variable domain, in which reference TRBV2 and TRBJ1-3 provide the parts outside the CDR3, is EPEVTQTPSHQVTQMGQEVILRCVPISNHLYFYWYRQILGQKVEFLVSFYNNEISEKSEIFDDQFSVERPDGSNFTLKIRSTKLEDSAMYFCASRDRVNGNTIYFGEGSWLTVV.

This chain joins TRBV12-5 and TRBJ2-3, with 14 bases lining up with TRBD2. The CDR3 extends over 16 amino acids. V lost 5 bases to trimming and J lost 4 bases; unmatched junction nucleotides: 5. Germline V lookup: CDR1 LGHNT, CDR2 FRNRAP. CDR3 sequence (DNA): TGTGCTAGTGGTCAGGGACTAGCGGGAGTCGCAGATACGCAGTATTTT. Amino acid sequence: CASGQGLAGVADTQYF.